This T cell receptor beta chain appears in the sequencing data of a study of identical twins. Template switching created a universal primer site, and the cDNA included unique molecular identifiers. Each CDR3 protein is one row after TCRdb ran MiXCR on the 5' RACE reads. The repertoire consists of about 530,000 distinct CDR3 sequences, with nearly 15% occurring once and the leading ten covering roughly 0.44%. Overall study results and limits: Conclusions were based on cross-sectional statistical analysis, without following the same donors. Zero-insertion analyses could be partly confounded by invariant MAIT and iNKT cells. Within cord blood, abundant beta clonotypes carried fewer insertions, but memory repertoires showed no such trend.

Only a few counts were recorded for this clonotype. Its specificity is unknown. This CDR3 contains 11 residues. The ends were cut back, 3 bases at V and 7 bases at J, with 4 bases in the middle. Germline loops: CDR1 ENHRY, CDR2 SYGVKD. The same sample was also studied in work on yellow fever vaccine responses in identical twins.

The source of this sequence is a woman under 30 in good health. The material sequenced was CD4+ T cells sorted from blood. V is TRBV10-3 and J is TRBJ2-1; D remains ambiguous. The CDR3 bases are TGTGCCATCAGTGAAAGGAATGAGCAGTTCTTC. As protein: CAISERNEQFF.